This is a list of T cell receptor beta chains from one sample in a study of T cell repertoires in cytomegalovirus infection. TCRdb itself ran the reads through MiXCR, one entry per CDR3 protein. This sample has a few hundred thousand distinct CDR3 sequences, with roughly 10% found just once. Sequencing was done on a sample of PBMCs. These receptors were collected from a human donor in good health (CMV status not recorded). Some clones in this sample may be carry-over from other donors' samples. CDR3s include the opening cysteine and the closing phenylalanine or tryptophan. Each record gives: D gene, J gene, V gene, clone size, CDR3 DNA, CDR3 protein. The D gene is left open where the match is weak. Clone size is shown for a subset of rows, as once, few, many or a class of expanded clone.

D: NA
J: TRBJ2-7
V: TRBV7-2
size: many
DNA: TGTGCCAGCAGCTTAGTACCAACCCTCCGCGAGCAGTACTTC
CDR3: CASSLVPTLREQYF

D: TRBD2
J: TRBJ2-3
V: TRBV7-3
size: NA
DNA: TGTGCCAGCAGCCTGGGACTAGCGATCACAGATACGCAGTATTTT
CDR3: CASSLGLAITDTQYF

D: NA
J: TRBJ1-6
V: TRBV5-8
size: NA
DNA: TGTGCCAGCAGCTTGTGGGTCTCGGCAGGACCTTCACCCCTCCACTTT
CDR3: CASSLWVSAGPSPLHF

D: NA
J: TRBJ1-2
V: TRBV19
size: few
DNA: TGTGCCAGTAGTATAATCAGGGCTAATACGGTGGCCTTCTATGGCTACACCTTC
CDR3: CASSIIRANTVAFYGYTF

D: NA
J: TRBJ1-2
V: TRBV7-8
size: many
DNA: TGTGCCAGCAGCCCTGAACCAGGGTATGGCTACACCTTC
CDR3: CASSPEPGYGYTF

D: TRBD1
J: TRBJ1-1
V: TRBV30
size: NA
DNA: TGTGCCTGGAGCGCTGACAGGGGGCTTCCCATGAACACTGAAGCTTTCTTT
CDR3: CAWSADRGLPMNTEAFF

D: TRBD1
J: TRBJ1-1
V: TRBV7-3
size: many
DNA: TGTGCCAGCAGCTTAAGTGGGACAGCGAACACTGAAGCTTTCTTT
CDR3: CASSLSGTANTEAFF

D: TRBD1
J: TRBJ2-1
V: TRBV7-2
size: many
DNA: TGTGCCAGCAGCCTATCGGACAGGGGGCGCGGCAATGAGCAGTTCTTC
CDR3: CASSLSDRGRGNEQFF

D: NA
J: TRBJ2-5
V: TRBV2
size: few
DNA: TGTGCCAGCAGTGAAGCACCGACTGGGTACCAAGAGACCCAGTACTTC
CDR3: CASSEAPTGYQETQYF

D: NA
J: TRBJ2-7
V: TRBV6-2/TRBV6-3
size: NA
DNA: TGTGCCAGCAGGAAGACGGCGGCCTACGAGCAGTACTTC
CDR3: CASRKTAAYEQYF

D: TRBD2
J: TRBJ2-7
V: TRBV12-3/TRBV12-4
size: many
DNA: TGTGCCAGCAGTTTGGAGTCGTTTGGGGGGGAAACCTACGAGCAGTACTTC
CDR3: CASSLESFGGETYEQYF

D: NA
J: TRBJ2-2
V: TRBV19
size: NA
DNA: TGTGCCAGTAGTATCTTGGGGGCGAACACCGGGGAGCTGTTTTTT
CDR3: CASSILGANTGELFF

D: NA
J: TRBJ1-3
V: TRBV19
size: many
DNA: TGTGCCAGTAGTATCTCGGTGATCTCGGGAAACACCATATATTTT
CDR3: CASSISVISGNTIYF

D: NA
J: TRBJ1-2
V: TRBV5-1
size: NA
DNA: TGCGCCAGCAGCTTACCACTCACTGTATATGGCTACACCTTC
CDR3: CASSLPLTVYGYTF

D: NA
J: TRBJ1-5
V: TRBV7-8
size: many
DNA: TGTGCCAGCAGCTTAAAGGGGCTGCGTTGGTTGGGGGGCGATAGCAATCAGCCCCAGCATTTT
CDR3: CASSLKGLRWLGGDSNQPQHF

D: NA
J: TRBJ1-3
V: TRBV20-1
size: many
DNA: TGCAGTGCCAGTGCCCTCTACAGGGTCAGGGAGAGCTCTGGAAACACCATATATTTT
CDR3: CSASALYRVRESSGNTIYF

D: TRBD1
J: TRBJ2-7
V: TRBV11-2
size: many
DNA: TGTGCCAGCAGATTAGGGGACAGGGGTTCCTACGAGCAGTACTTC
CDR3: CASRLGDRGSYEQYF

D: TRBD2
J: TRBJ2-7
V: TRBV7-2
size: many
DNA: TGTGCCAGCAGCTCTAGTGGGGGAGGGGCAAACGAGCAGTACTTC
CDR3: CASSSSGGGANEQYF

D: NA
J: TRBJ2-1
V: TRBV7-2
size: many
DNA: TGTGCCAGCAACTTCCCGCCGTACAATGAGCAGTTCTTC
CDR3: CASNFPPYNEQFF

D: NA
J: TRBJ2-1
V: TRBV7-7
size: few
DNA: TGTGCTAGCAGCTTCGTACGGGGCAATGAGCAGTTCTTC
CDR3: CASSFVRGNEQFF

D: NA
J: TRBJ2-3
V: TRBV7-2
size: NA
DNA: TGTGCCAGCAGCTTAAACGTTCGGCTCAACACAGATACGCAGTATTTT
CDR3: CASSLNVRLNTDTQYF

D: NA
J: TRBJ1-1
V: TRBV6-2/TRBV6-3
size: many
DNA: TGTGCCAGCAGTTCAAGGGGGGAGGAAGGGTCAGGCACTGAAGCTTTCTTT
CDR3: CASSSRGEEGSGTEAFF

D: NA
J: TRBJ2-2
V: TRBV12-3/TRBV12-4
size: many
DNA: TGTGCCAGCAGCCCGATGGTGACTTCCGGGGAGCTGTTTTTT
CDR3: CASSPMVTSGELFF

D: NA
J: TRBJ2-7
V: TRBV7-2
size: many
DNA: TGTGCCAGCAGCCACATGGCGGAGGGGTCCTACGAGCAGTACTTC
CDR3: CASSHMAEGSYEQYF

D: TRBD2
J: TRBJ2-1
V: TRBV29-1
size: many
DNA: TGCAGCGTTGGGACTAGCGGTTACAATGAGCAGTTCTTC
CDR3: CSVGTSGYNEQFF

D: NA
J: TRBJ2-7
V: TRBV28
size: many
DNA: TGTGCCAGCCTTAGGGGGGGGGTTGGCTACGAGCAGTACTTC
CDR3: CASLRGGVGYEQYF

D: TRBD1
J: TRBJ1-1
V: TRBV20-1
size: NA
DNA: TGCAGTGCTAGATCCTCCCGGACAGGGTTGAACACTGAAGCTTTCTTT
CDR3: CSARSSRTGLNTEAFF

D: NA
J: TRBJ1-5
V: TRBV18
size: few
DNA: TGTGCCAGCTCCACATCGATGGGGCTTGCCAATCAGCCCCAGCATTTT
CDR3: CASSTSMGLANQPQHF

D: NA
J: TRBJ1-1
V: TRBV19
size: many
DNA: TGTGCCAGTAGTGCCGGACAGTGGAGGACTGAAGCTTTCTTT
CDR3: CASSAGQWRTEAFF

D: TRBD1
J: TRBJ1-2
V: TRBV7-2
size: many
DNA: TGTGCCAGCAGCTTATTTTCGGGACAGACCTCCCGTGGCTACACCTTC
CDR3: CASSLFSGQTSRGYTF

D: TRBD2
J: TRBJ2-1
V: TRBV6-6
size: many
DNA: TGTGCCAGTCGGGGAACGGGACTAGCTTACAATGAGCAGTTCTTC
CDR3: CASRGTGLAYNEQFF

D: NA
J: TRBJ1-1
V: TRBV19
size: few
DNA: TGTGCCAGTAGTCCAACCCGACATTCCGATGAAGCTTTCTTT
CDR3: CASSPTRHSDEAFF

D: NA
J: TRBJ2-1
V: TRBV19
size: NA
DNA: TGTGCCAGTAGTATCGACCGGGGTGAGCAGTTCTTC
CDR3: CASSIDRGEQFF

D: TRBD2
J: TRBJ2-2
V: TRBV7-2
size: NA
DNA: TGTGCCAGCAGCTTAATTCGGATAGCGGGGGACACCGGGGAGCTGTTTTTT
CDR3: CASSLIRIAGDTGELFF

D: NA
J: TRBJ2-7
V: TRBV12-3/TRBV12-4
size: many
DNA: TGTGCCAGCAGTTCCCCCCGCGAGCAGTACTTC
CDR3: CASSSPREQYF

D: TRBD1
J: TRBJ1-5
V: TRBV19
size: few
DNA: TGTGCCAGTAACCCCGGCGGGACAGGGAGCAATCAGCCCCAGCATTTT
CDR3: CASNPGGTGSNQPQHF

D: TRBD1
J: TRBJ1-1
V: TRBV10-3
size: many
DNA: TGTGCCATCAGTGAGGGACAGGGGAGTGCTGAAGCTTTCTTT
CDR3: CAISEGQGSAEAFF

D: TRBD1
J: TRBJ2-5
V: TRBV30
size: few
DNA: TGTGCCTGGAGTGGACAGGGTTTAGGAGAGACCCAGTACTTC
CDR3: CAWSGQGLGETQYF

D: NA
J: TRBJ1-4
V: TRBV14
size: NA
DNA: TGTGCCAGCAGCCAATTTGGGGGAGGCTCTAATGAAAAACTGTTTTTT
CDR3: CASSQFGGGSNEKLFF

D: TRBD1
J: TRBJ1-1
V: TRBV12-3/TRBV12-4
size: many
DNA: TGTGCCAGCAGTTCGACAGGGGGCATCACTGAAGCTTTCTTT
CDR3: CASSSTGGITEAFF

D: NA
J: TRBJ1-2
V: TRBV7-2
size: many
DNA: TGTGCCAGCAGCTTAGGGGTGACGGGCACCTATGGCTACACCTTC
CDR3: CASSLGVTGTYGYTF

D: TRBD2
J: TRBJ2-2
V: TRBV7-2
size: NA
DNA: TGTGCCAGCAGCACTAGCGCTTCTATCACCGGGGAGCTGTTTTTT
CDR3: CASSTSASITGELFF